These T cell receptor beta chains were read from a single sample in a study of glioma-infiltrating T cells. Each CDR3 protein gets one entry after TCRdb re-called the multiplex PCR reads with MiXCR. Counted here are approximately 140,000 distinct CDR3 sequences, more than 20% occurring once; the ten biggest clones make up 27%. The sequenced material came from glioma tissue, nonneoplastic brain tissue, or PBMCs (not recorded which). These receptors originate from a human donor with low-grade glioma or glioblastoma, undergoing nonglioma brain surgery, or in good health (not recorded which). Both conserved end residues are part of each CDR3. D genes are given only for firm matches. The size entry is marked missing in some rows and otherwise reads once, few, many or a size class.

>TRBV6-1|13|many|TRBJ1-6|-
CASKLGDQSPLHF
TGTGCCAGCAAACTGGGGGACCAATCACCCCTCCACTTT
>TRBV6-1|21|few|TRBJ2-1|TRBD2
CASSRSVQVAGGAGSYNEQFF
TGTGCCAGCAGTCGATCCGTCCAGGTAGCGGGGGGAGCAGGTTCCTACAATGAGCAGTTCTTC
>TRBV6-6|16|-|TRBJ1-5|-
CASSYSGSFGNQPQHF
TGTGCCAGCAGTTACTCGGGCTCTTTTGGCAATCAGCCCCAGCATTTT
>TRBV24-1|16|few|TRBJ2-3|-
CATSDLRQGETDTQYF
TGTGCCACCAGTGATTTGCGGCAGGGTGAGACAGATACGCAGTATTTT
>TRBV12-3/TRBV12-4|14|few|TRBJ1-1|-
CASSLALGGFEAFF
TGTGCCAGCAGTTTAGCCCTGGGGGGCTTTGAAGCTTTCTTT
>TRBV14|12|-|TRBJ2-5|-
CASSPGYETQYF
TGTGCCAGCAGCCCTGGCTACGAGACCCAGTACTTC
>TRBV28|13|many|TRBJ1-2|-
CASSLFTTGGYTF
TGTGCCAGCAGTTTATTCACCACGGGGGGCTACACCTTC
>TRBV7-9|12|-|TRBJ2-3|-
CASRFSTDTQYF
TGTGCCAGCAGGTTTTCGACAGATACGCAGTATTTT
>TRBV24-1|19|-|TRBJ2-5|TRBD2
CATSAPGTSGGIGVETQYF
TGTGCCACCAGTGCCCCCGGGACTAGCGGGGGAATAGGAGTTGAGACCCAGTACTTC
>TRBV29-1|11|few|TRBJ1-1|-
CSVEPNTEAFF
TGCAGCGTGGAGCCAAACACTGAAGCTTTCTTT
>TRBV20-1|13|few|TRBJ1-1|-
CSVVEGANTEAFF
TGCAGCGTTGTAGAGGGCGCGAACACTGAAGCTTTCTTT
>TRBV4-1|16|few|TRBJ1-6|-
CASSQDGRLGNSPLHF
TGCGCCAGCAGCCAAGACGGTAGGCTTGGTAATTCACCCCTCCACTTT
>TRBV7-6|15|-|TRBJ1-5|TRBD1
CASSPADRAYQPQHF
TGTGCCAGCAGCCCGGCGGACAGGGCCTATCAGCCCCAGCATTTT
>TRBV4-1|16|-|TRBJ1-6|-
CASSQPNINRNSPLHF
TGCGCCAGCAGCCAACCCAACATCAACAGGAATTCACCCCTCCACTTT
>TRBV2|15|few|TRBJ2-3|-
CASSPTGPVTDTQYF
TGTGCCAGCAGTCCCACGGGGCCAGTGACAGATACGCAGTATTTT
>TRBV4-1|16|few|TRBJ2-5|-
CASSQDFLAPQETQYF
TGCGCCAGCAGCCAAGATTTCCTAGCTCCGCAAGAGACCCAGTACTTC
>TRBV29-1|14|few|TRBJ1-1|-
CSVTPGPANTEAFF
TGCAGCGTTACCCCGGGCCCCGCGAACACTGAAGCTTTCTTT
>TRBV9|14|-|TRBJ2-5|-
CASSVRGAWETQYF
TGTGCCAGCAGCGTTCGGGGGGCTTGGGAGACCCAGTACTTC
>TRBV24-1|15|-|TRBJ2-5|-
CATSDSARPQETQYF
TGTGCCACCAGTGATTCGGCACGGCCCCAAGAGACCCAGTACTTC
>TRBV2|14|-|TRBJ1-6|TRBD1
CASRDRGPNSPLHF
TGTGCCAGCAGAGACAGGGGGCCCAATTCACCCCTCCACTTT
>TRBV3-1|16|few|TRBJ2-1|-
CASSQDGRLTYNEQFF
TGTGCCAGCAGCCAAGACGGCAGGTTAACCTACAATGAGCAGTTCTTC
>TRBV20-1|14|-|TRBJ1-5|-
CSAQGSISNQPQHF
TGCAGTGCGCAGGGATCGATTAGCAATCAGCCCCAGCATTTT
>TRBV29-1|14|once|TRBJ2-1|TRBD1
CSISGQGTYNEQFF
TGCAGCATCTCGGGACAGGGCACCTACAATGAGCAGTTCTTC
>TRBV18|13|few|TRBJ2-3|TRBD1
CASSPQGADTQYF
TGTGCCAGCTCTCCACAGGGGGCAGATACGCAGTATTTT
>TRBV7-9|13|once|TRBJ2-5|-
CASILEGPGTQYF
TGTGCCAGCATCTTAGAAGGGCCGGGGACCCAGTACTTC
>TRBV3-1|16|-|TRBJ2-3|-
CASSHDPGQSTDTQYF
TGTGCCAGCAGCCACGACCCCGGACAGAGCACAGATACGCAGTATTTT
>TRBV27|13|many|TRBJ1-2|-
CASNGGEGYGYTF
TGTGCCAGCAATGGGGGTGAAGGGTATGGCTACACCTTC
>TRBV6-1|14|many|TRBJ1-2|-
CASSYEPVNYGYTF
TGTGCCAGCAGTTATGAACCCGTTAACTATGGCTACACCTTC
>TRBV2|15|-|TRBJ1-2|-
CASRERDGANYGYTF
TGTGCCAGCAGGGAACGGGACGGAGCTAACTATGGCTACACCTTC
>TRBV7-3|13|many|TRBJ2-3|-
CASSSQKTDTQYF
TGTGCCAGCAGCTCCCAGAAGACAGATACGCAGTATTTT
>TRBV15|15|many|TRBJ2-5|-
CATSRDPVPKETQYF
TGTGCCACCAGCAGAGATCCGGTCCCTAAGGAGACCCAGTACTTC
>TRBV6-2/TRBV6-3|14|-|TRBJ1-6|-
CASSIATRTGPLHF
TGTGCCAGCAGTATCGCGACAAGGACGGGACCCCTCCACTTT
>TRBV20-1|17|-|TRBJ1-5|-
CSANIGAGYYSNQPQHF
TGCAGTGCTAACATCGGGGCCGGCTACTATAGCAATCAGCCCCAGCATTTT
>TRBV20-1|13|many|TRBJ1-1|-
CGHPDNSNTEAFF
TGCGGCCACCCCGATAACTCGAACACTGAAGCTTTCTTT
>TRBV3-1|18|-|TRBJ1-1|TRBD1
CASSPWTGGVIMNTEAFF
TGTGCCAGCAGCCCCTGGACAGGGGGGGTAATTATGAACACTGAAGCTTTCTTT
>TRBV20-1|10|many|TRBJ1-1|-
CRPGAPEAFF
TGCAGGCCTGGGGCTCCTGAAGCTTTCTTT
>TRBV2|15|-|TRBJ1-1|-
CASSHKQTENTEAFF
TGTGCCAGCAGCCACAAGCAGACAGAGAACACTGAAGCTTTCTTT
>TRBV27|19|many|TRBJ2-1|TRBD2
CASSPTGLAGGRGLNEQFF
TGTGCCAGCAGCCCCACTGGACTAGCGGGGGGGCGAGGGCTGAATGAGCAGTTCTTC
>TRBV20-1|15|many|TRBJ2-1|TRBD2
CSARKGTSGGAEQFF
TGCAGTGCTAGAAAGGGGACTAGCGGGGGGGCGGAGCAGTTCTTC
>TRBV4-2|15|-|TRBJ2-3|-
CASSQPGQRKDTQYF
TGTGCCAGCAGCCAACCGGGACAAAGAAAAGATACGCAGTATTTT
>TRBV19|15|-|TRBJ2-5|-
CASNHPRRGVQTQYF
TGTGCCAGTAACCACCCGAGGAGGGGGGTTCAGACCCAGTACTTC
>TRBV5-1|15|few|TRBJ1-1|-
CASSLTGTMNTEAFF
TGCGCCAGCAGCCTAACAGGGACAATGAACACTGAAGCTTTCTTT
>TRBV19|13|many|TRBJ2-3|-
CASSMGSTDTQYF
TGTGCCAGTAGTATGGGAAGCACAGATACGCAGTATTTT
>TRBV5-1|15|-|TRBJ2-3|TRBD2
CASSFRGGAADTQYF
TGCGCCAGCAGCTTCCGCGGGGGGGCGGCAGATACGCAGTATTTT
>TRBV15|14|many|TRBJ2-1|TRBD1
CATSRAQGGGEQFF
TGTGCCACCAGCAGAGCCCAAGGGGGCGGTGAGCAGTTCTTC
>TRBV20-1|13|many|TRBJ1-2|TRBD1
CSAKDRPNYGYTF
TGCAGTGCTAAGGACAGGCCGAACTATGGCTACACCTTC
>TRBV6-1|15|-|TRBJ1-1|TRBD1
CASYGQGIGDTEAFF
TGTGCCAGCTACGGACAGGGCATTGGGGACACTGAAGCTTTCTTT